This TCR beta chain came from a study of blood T cell repertoires in COVID-19. Overall study context: Sites in the United States, Italy and Spain provided acute and convalescent COVID-19 samples.

This clone has a handful of counts. TCRdb keeps only in-frame clones here, not all; method: immunoSEQ multiplex PCR. In the table there are 200,000 to 250,000 clones, about four fifths of which are singletons. This CDR3 region has 14 residues. The V gene's germline CDR1 is LNHDA and CDR2 SQIVND (reference sequence). Trimming removed 4 bases from V and 9 bases from J, with 16 bases in between. Participants, roughly 18 to 90 years old, spanned more than 20 US areas. This clonotype was obtained from a woman aged 50 to 60 with acute COVID-19. The rearrangement uses TRBV19 and TRBJ1-5, with no clear D. Sequencing was done on a sample of PBMCs or T cells enriched from blood (not recorded which). CDR3 region: CASSTGRPGTPQHF. CDR3 bases: TGTGCCAGTAGTACAGGCAGACCTGGAACGCCCCAGCATTTT.